This T cell receptor beta chain was found in a study of cytomegalovirus exposure and HLA in healthy donors. Study-wide points: About 87% or about 30% of the time was how often most TCR beta V segments were productive, according to an earlier analysis.

Remarks on this clone: The antigen is unknown.

The PCR ran on 60 Vbeta and 13 Jbeta primers. Assay used: immunoSEQ multiplex PCR; TCRdb lists only in-frame clones, some missing. The data contain around 130,000 clones, roughly four fifths of them seen just once; the ten biggest clones take up roughly 1.8%. Germline values: CDR1 SGHDN, CDR2 FVKESK. With V trimmed by 1 base and J by 2 bases, 13 bases remained unmatched. CDR3 length: 18 residues. This clonotype was sampled from a woman aged 45 to 65 in good health and CMV-seronegative. This chain connects TRBV14 to TRBJ2-7, with 8 bases that match TRBD2. The sequenced material came from PBMCs. The CDR3 here is CASSQGVPGVAGTYEQYF. The CDR3 DNA sequence: TGTGCCAGCAGCCAAGGGGTACCTGGGGTAGCGGGAACCTACGAGCAGTACTTC.